This T cell receptor (beta chain) originates from a study of regulatory T cells. Primers: 52 TRBV forward and 13 TRBJ reverse. The repertoire was sequenced with immunoSEQ multiplex PCR; TCRdb's copy has only in-frame clones and lacks some. Seen here are 15,000 or so clones, 92% observed once, and the top ten hold approximately 30%. The germline V gene encodes CDR1 MNHNY and CDR2 SVGAGI (reference sequence). Trimming left V 6 bases short and J 5 bases short, with 11 bases between. This CDR3 region has 12 residues. Sequencing was done on a sample of CD8+ T cells sorted from blood. The genes are TRBV6-6 and TRBJ2-7; D gene ambiguous. The receptor comes from a person aged 18-30 years with CD3G deficiency. In DNA form, the CDR3 reads TGTGCCAGCAGACTGGGCCAGAACGAGCAGTACTTC. Encoded protein: CASRLGQNEQYF.